The source of this TCR beta chain is a study of blood T cell repertoires in COVID-19. This CDR3 has 12 residues. CDR1 is LNHDA, CDR2 SQIVND, per germline (reference sequence). The V and J ends lost 10 bases and 5 bases, in that order; junction bases with no gene match: 8. Method: immunoSEQ multiplex PCR; TCRdb's copy keeps in-frame clones and lacks some. The table includes 210,000 or so clones, approximately 80% detected once. V and J are TRBV19 and TRBJ2-7, with 7 bases lining up with TRBD1. This clonotype was obtained from a woman of 80 years or more with COVID-19, enrolled during active disease. Source material: peripheral blood. CDR3 bases: TGTGCCACCCGACAGGGTCGAAACGAGCAGTACTTC. Translation: CATRQGRNEQYF.